Listed here are 3 T cell receptor beta chains from one sample, sequenced in a study of response to subunit inactivated influenza vaccine. TCRdb used MiXCR to reprocess the RT-PCR reads, holding one entry per CDR3 protein. The table includes 300,000 to 350,000 distinct CDR3 sequences, 20% to 25% detected once. The material sequenced was PBMCs from blood, taken less than 22 months after vaccination. The receptors here all came from a man aged 50 to 69 who received an inactivated influenza vaccine.

CDR3 coding DNA: TGCAGTTCGATACAGGGGGGTAGCAATCAGCCCCAGCATTTT. This gives the protein CSSIQGGSNQPQHF. The chain recombines TRBV20-1 with TRBJ1-5, with 8 bases fitting TRBD1. The trim removed 8 bases at V and 0 bases at J, leaving 6 bases unmatched. CDR1 is DFQATT, CDR2 SNEGSKA, per germline (reference sequence). The CDR3 totals 14 residues.

This clonotype was counted many times. The V gene is TRBV4-2, the J gene TRBJ1-5; perhaps TRBD1 as D (5 bases). The CDR3 is 16 residues long. Germline lookup yields CDR1 LGHNA and CDR2 YNFKEQ. V was shortened by 0 bases and J by 4 bases, with 13 bases between the two germline ends. As DNA, the CDR3 is TGTGCCAGCAGCCAAGATCTGGGGGGGAAAAATCAGCCCCAGCATTTT. The encoded protein is CASSQDLGGKNQPQHF.

This chain uses TRBV6-5 with TRBJ2-1; 7 nucleotides match TRBD1. CDR1 is MNHEY and CDR2 is SVGAGI in the germline V gene. Trimming cost V 0 bases and J 3 bases; bases outside gene matches: 5. This CDR3 is 16 amino acids long. The CDR3 DNA is TGTGCCAGCAGTTACTCCGGCCAGGGGGTCTACAATGAGCAGTTCTTC. Its protein is CASSYSGQGVYNEQFF.